Below are 28 T cell receptor beta chains sequenced from a single sample in a study of technical replicates of blood from a few donors. Sequenced by immunoSEQ multiplex PCR; TCRdb stores in-frame clones only, minus some. This repertoire shows approximately 70,000 clones, 90% to 95% found once; its top ten account for under 0.4%. The sequencing sample was made of T cells isolated from PBMCs. These receptors were taken from a human donor in good health. Some clones in this sample may be carry-over from other donors' samples.

In DNA, the CDR3 is TGTGCCAGCAGCTTAGCAACGACAGGGAACACTGAAGCTTTCTTT. It is translated as CASSLATTGNTEAFF. V gene TRBV13 combines with J gene TRBJ1-1; D may be TRBD1 (6 bases). This CDR3 has 15 amino acids. CDR1 and CDR2 from the germline V gene are PRHDT and FYEKMQ (reference sequence). V shed 1 base and J shed 1 base, with 10 bases lying between them.

The rearrangement links TRBV5-1 to TRBJ2-4, with 8 bases lining up with TRBD2. This CDR3 comprises 16 residues. Trimming cost V 4 bases and J 7 bases; bases outside gene matches: 13. Germline V CDR1 and CDR2: SGHRS, YFSETQ. CDR3 protein: CASSRGGLGIGNIQYF. The CDR3 DNA reads as TGCGCCAGCAGCCGGGGGGGGCTGGGTATCGGGAACATTCAGTACTTC.

V is TRBV6-6 and J is TRBJ1-5, with D possibly TRBD1 on 5 matching bases. CDR1 is MNHNY, CDR2 SVGAGI, per germline (reference sequence). The CDR3 loop spans 15 amino acids. V was cut by 5 bases and J by 1 base, with 12 bases left in between. Written as DNA, the CDR3 is TGTGCCAGCAGTACCAGGGCGGGAAGCAATCAGCCCCAGCATTTT. Residues: CASSTRAGSNQPQHF.

The chain employs TRBV2 and TRBJ1-2, with 9 bases fitting TRBD1. Germline V gene sequence: CDR1 SNHLY, CDR2 FYNNEI. This CDR3 has 12 amino acids. V shed 8 bases, J shed 7 bases, and the junction held 5 bases outside the gene matches. DNA for the CDR3: TGTGCCAGCTTGGACAGGGGAGGTGGCTACACCTTC. This codes for CASLDRGGGYTF.

The rearrangement links TRBV7-9 to TRBJ1-1, with 8 bases aligning to TRBD1. The trim removed 0 bases at V and 1 base at J, leaving 1 base unmatched. Germline V lookup: CDR1 SEHNR, CDR2 FQNEAQ (reference sequence). This CDR3 region has 15 residues. The CDR3 region is CASSLAQGENTEAFF. In DNA, the CDR3 is TGTGCCAGCAGCTTAGCACAGGGGGAGAACACTGAAGCTTTCTTT.

The chain recombines TRBV19 with TRBJ2-3; D might be TRBD2 (6 bases). CDR3 size: 12 residues. Deletions cut 9 bases from V and 9 bases from J, with 16 bases between. Germline assignment: CDR1 LNHDA and CDR2 SQIVND (reference sequence). CDR3 sequence (DNA): TGTGCCAGCTCGCTAATCGCGGGGACGCAGTATTTT. Residues: CASSLIAGTQYF.

The rearrangement joins TRBV10-3 to TRBJ1-6; 8 nucleotides align to TRBD1. The CDR3 consists of 15 residues. J gave up 9 bases and V 6 bases, and 10 bases lay outside the gene matches. From germline, CDR1 is ENHRY and CDR2 SYGVKD. The CDR3 DNA reads as TGTGCCATCAGAGGCGGACAGGGTTTGGGTTCACCCCTCCACTTT. It translates to CAIRGGQGLGSPLHF.

This clone has only one observation. The rearrangement links TRBV11-2 to TRBJ2-2; TRBD1 matches 7 bases. J was trimmed by 2 bases and V by 2 bases; bases with no gene match: 14. The V gene's germline CDR1 is SGHAT and CDR2 FQNNGV. The CDR3 extends over 19 amino acids. The CDR3 loop reads CASSLRQGSLSFNTGELFF. CDR3 coding DNA: TGTGCCAGCAGCTTACGACAGGGAAGCTTATCCTTCAACACCGGGGAGCTGTTTTTT.

This sequence joins TRBV30 and TRBJ1-2; 7 nucleotides agree with TRBD1. CDR3 size: 18 residues. V was clipped by 2 bases and J by 3 bases; unmatched bases: 18. Germline CDR1 and CDR2: GTSNPN and SVGIG (reference sequence). As DNA, the CDR3 is TGTGCCTGGAGTTCCGCCGGGACAGAGATCAATTGGGACTATGGCTACACCTTC. Translating gives CAWSSAGTEINWDYGYTF.

The rearrangement uses TRBV28 and TRBJ2-7; perhaps TRBD1 as D (6 bases). V was cut by 10 bases and J by 0 bases, with 13 bases left in between. In germline, CDR1 is MDHEN, CDR2 SYDVKM. There are 13 residues in the CDR3. CDR3 nucleotides: TGTGCCACCCATTCGGACAGCTCCTACGAGCAGTACTTC. Protein: CATHSDSSYEQYF.

The rearrangement uses TRBV6-5 and TRBJ1-1, with D possibly matching TRBD1 (5 bases). Between the trimmed V and J ends, which lost 4 bases and 1 base, there was a span of 10 bases. The germline V gene has CDR1 MNHEY and CDR2 SVGAGI. This CDR3 region has 14 residues. The CDR3 here is CASSLNTGNTEAFF. Here the CDR3 DNA reads TGTGCCAGCAGTTTGAACACAGGGAACACTGAAGCTTTCTTT.

The chain has TRBV2 and TRBJ2-7; TRBD2 is a possible D gene (5 bases). Trimming removed 8 bases at V and 6 bases at J, with 14 bases between. Germline CDR1 and CDR2: SNHLY and FYNNEI. The CDR3 contains 12 residues. The CDR3, as DNA: TGTGCCAGCTTGGCGACTAAGAGCGAGCAGTACTTC. Encoded protein: CASLATKSEQYF.

The V and J genes are TRBV29-1 and TRBJ2-7, with D maybe TRBD1 (6 bases). The V gene's germline CDR1 is SQVTM and CDR2 ANQGSEA. Trimming cost V 1 base and J 3 bases, with 25 bases left between them. This CDR3 comprises 18 residues. The CDR3 loop is CSVEGLPGTKGGYYEQYF. In DNA form, the CDR3 reads TGCAGCGTTGAAGGTCTCCCCGGGACAAAAGGGGGATACTACGAGCAGTACTTC.

The chain couples TRBV2 to TRBJ1-5; 10 bases line up with TRBD1. There are 18 residues in the CDR3. Trimming removed 2 bases from V and 6 bases from J; junction bases left unmatched: 13. CDR1 is SNHLY and CDR2 is FYNNEI in the germline V gene. The CDR3 nucleotides are TGTGCCAGCAGTGAAAGCGCGACCGGGACAGGGGTTCGTCAGCCCCAGCATTTT. This encodes CASSESATGTGVRQPQHF.

The chain has TRBV27 and TRBJ2-1; tentatively, D is TRBD1 (6 bases). V lost 5 bases and J 8 bases, leaving 16 bases between the germline ends. CDR1 is MNHEY, CDR2 SMNVEV, per germline (reference sequence). The CDR3 extends over 14 amino acids. This CDR3 reads CASSPTGFGDEQFF. The CDR3 coding sequence is TGTGCCAGCAGTCCCACAGGGTTTGGGGATGAGCAGTTCTTC.

The chain recombines TRBV7-9 with TRBJ2-7, with TRBD1 as a possible D gene (6 bases). The CDR3 runs 13 residues. The V end lost 5 bases, the J end lost 3 bases, and 11 bases lay between the germline ends. Germline lookup yields CDR1 SEHNR and CDR2 FQNEAQ (reference sequence). The CDR3 DNA reads TGTGCCAGCAGCGTTGACAGGAACTACGAGCAGTACTTC. Translation: CASSVDRNYEQYF.

This chain connects TRBV7-3 to TRBJ1-1, with D tentatively TRBD1 (6 bases). Germline loops: CDR1 SGHTA, CDR2 FQGTGA. V was clipped by 0 bases and J by 0 bases, with 11 bases between them. CDR3 length equals 16 residues. The CDR3 DNA reads TGTGCCAGCAGCTTAACACCCAGGGGAATGAACACTGAAGCTTTCTTT. This codes for CASSLTPRGMNTEAFF.

CDR3 loop: CASNPGLAYNEQFF. The CDR3 DNA reads TGTGCCAGCAACCCGGGACTGGCCTACAATGAGCAGTTCTTC. The chain is built from TRBV6-6 and TRBJ2-1, with D possibly being TRBD2 (6 bases). Germline CDR1 is MNHNY and CDR2 is SVGAGI (reference sequence). Trimming left V 7 bases short and J 2 bases short, with 12 bases between. The CDR3 has 14 amino acids.

A single count supports this clone. The chain joins TRBV6-1 to TRBJ1-4; 9 nucleotides agree with TRBD1. Trimming removed 3 bases from V and 7 bases from J; junction bases left unmatched: 9. Germline loops: CDR1 MNHNS, CDR2 SASEGT. The CDR3 runs to 16 residues. CDR3 sequence: CASSDHPGQGLEKLFF. In DNA, the CDR3 is TGTGCCAGCAGTGACCACCCGGGACAGGGACTTGAAAAACTGTTTTTT.

In its sample, this clone was seen once. V gene TRBV13 combines with J gene TRBJ2-5; the match to TRBD1 covers 9 bases. The CDR3 is 15 amino acids. Germline V gene data show CDR1 as PRHDT and CDR2 as FYEKMQ (reference sequence). After removal of 5 bases from V and 8 bases from J, the junction contained 12 bases not matched to a gene. DNA of the CDR3: TGTGCCAGCAGCCCCGGGACAGGGACGTCGCGAACCCAGTACTTC. Its translation is CASSPGTGTSRTQYF.

This chain uses TRBV19 with TRBJ2-7, with 9 bases fitting TRBD1. Germline values: CDR1 LNHDA, CDR2 SQIVND (reference sequence). The trim removed 3 bases at V and 7 bases at J, leaving 13 bases unmatched. CDR3 length: 16 residues. CDR3 protein: CASSISGTGYVWEQYF. CDR3 bases: TGTGCCAGTAGTATCTCCGGGACAGGGTATGTTTGGGAGCAGTACTTC.

The chain has TRBV6-5 and TRBJ1-2; D gene ambiguous. This CDR3 contains 13 residues. Germline V CDR1 and CDR2: MNHEY, SVGAGI. Trimming took 4 bases from V and 4 from J, leaving 10 bases between them. The DNA for the CDR3 is TGTGCCAGCAGTTTCGGAGTGGCCTATGGCTACACCTTC. It codes for CASSFGVAYGYTF.

The V and J genes are TRBV7-9 and TRBJ2-5; D not resolved. There are 12 residues in the CDR3. V lost 8 bases and J lost 4, with 11 bases in between. CDR1 and CDR2 (germline): SEHNR, FQNEAQ (reference sequence). The DNA for the CDR3 is TGTGCCAGCGGTTACCAGTCAGAGACCCAGTACTTC. It translates to CASGYQSETQYF.

The chain is built from TRBV27 and TRBJ1-2; D perhaps matches TRBD1 (6 bases). The CDR3 has 14 amino acids. V was shortened by 6 bases and J by 6 bases, with 17 bases between the two germline ends. Germline values: CDR1 MNHEY, CDR2 SMNVEV (reference sequence). CDR3 sequence reads: CASREQGSGNGYTF. The CDR3, as DNA: TGTGCCAGCAGGGAACAGGGTTCAGGAAATGGCTACACCTTC.

This chain connects TRBV19 to TRBJ2-7, with TRBD2 identical over 11 bases. CDR3 length equals 16 residues. The ends lost 3 bases at V and 2 bases at J; junction bases unmatched: 6. Germline V gene lookup returns CDR1 LNHDA and CDR2 SQIVND (reference sequence). The CDR3 DNA reads as TGTGCCAGTAGTATTTTTCTAGCGGGAGGACCCTACGAGCAGTACTTC. This codes for CASSIFLAGGPYEQYF. The full variable domain, its missing parts supplied by reference TRBV19 and TRBJ2-7, is DGGITQSPKYLFRKEGQNVTLSCEQNLNHDAMYWYRQDPGQGLRLIYYSQIVNDFQKGDIAEGYSVSREKKESFPLTVTSAQKNPTAFYLCASSIFLAGGPYEQYFGPGTRLTVT.

The chain recombines TRBV7-9 with TRBJ2-7; D is possibly TRBD2 (5 bases). Germline V gives CDR1 SEHNR, CDR2 FQNEAQ (reference sequence). Trimming removed 0 bases at V and 4 bases at J, with 13 bases between. This CDR3 is built from 15 residues. CDR3 in amino acids: CASSLAPRGPYEQYF. For the CDR3, the DNA is TGTGCCAGCAGCTTAGCGCCTAGAGGGCCGTACGAGCAGTACTTC. Full variable domain (outside the CDR3, taken from reference TRBV7-9 and TRBJ2-7): DTGVSQNPRHKITKRGQNVTFRCDPISEHNRLYWYRQTLGQGPEFLTYFQNEAQLEKSRLLSDRFSAERPKGSFSTLEIQRTEQGDSAMYLCASSLAPRGPYEQYFGPGTRLTVT.

This sequence joins TRBV7-9 and TRBJ1-1, with D possibly TRBD1 on 5 matching bases. Germline CDR1 reads SEHNR; CDR2 reads FQNEAQ (reference sequence). The CDR3 length is 15 residues. V dropped 8 bases and J dropped 8 bases, with 24 bases sitting between them. The CDR3 spells CASSRAGGGEEEAFF. The CDR3 coding sequence is TGTGCCAGCTCACGGGCCGGGGGAGGGGAAGAAGAAGCTTTCTTT.

The V call is TRBV7-6, the J call TRBJ2-1; D might be TRBD1 (6 bases). The CDR3 totals 15 residues. Per the germline V gene, CDR1 is SGHVS and CDR2 is FNYEAQ. Between the trimmed V and J ends, which lost 4 bases and 10 bases, there was a span of 20 bases. CDR3 bases: TGTGCCAGCAGCTCGCCAACCCGATTCGACAGGGAGCAGTTCTTC. Translating it yields CASSSPTRFDREQFF.